This T cell receptor beta chain appears in the sequencing data of a study of blood T cell repertoires in COVID-19. Study at large: PBMCs, B-cell-depleted T cells, or T cells provided the cDNA or gDNA that made up the material.

The length of the CDR3 is 15 residues. CDR1 is SEHNR, CDR2 FQNEAQ, per germline (reference sequence). The V gene end was trimmed by 9 bases and the J gene end by 1 base; junction bases not matched to a gene: 5. Original methodology: Using reference gene primer amplification, nucleated cell counts were estimated. Libraries were prepared by immunoSEQ multiplex PCR; TCRdb keeps only in-frame clonotypes and omits some of them. That table gives V, J and clone size, and the DNA gave D and trimming. The table records about 240,000 clones, less than 90% of them present only once. Input material: peripheral blood. This sequence originates from a man in his 60s with acute or convalescent COVID-19. The chain is built from TRBV7-9 and TRBJ2-3, with 12 bases that match TRBD2. CDR3 protein: CASRTSGVGTDTQYF. The CDR3 DNA reads TGTGCCAGTCGGACTAGCGGGGTAGGCACAGATACGCAGTATTTT.